One and the same sample provided the 29 T cell receptor beta chains below, sequenced in a study of cytomegalovirus exposure and HLA in healthy donors. PCR used 60 Vbeta primers and 13 Jbeta primers. Measured with immunoSEQ multiplex PCR; TCRdb has only the in-frame clones, and not every one. The sample holds 150,000 to 200,000 clones, roughly 84% seen once. Sequencing was done on a sample of PBMCs. The source of these receptors is a boy under 18 in good health and CMV-seronegative.

This clone appeared a few times. CDR3: CAWSAQGWDGYTF. The CDR3 bases are TGTGCCTGGAGTGCTCAGGGGTGGGATGGCTACACCTTC. This chain joins TRBV30 and TRBJ1-2; possible D gene TRBD1, 6 bases. Germline V gives CDR1 GTSNPN, CDR2 SVGIG (reference sequence). The V and J ends lost 1 base and 6 bases respectively, with 12 bases between them. There are 13 residues in the CDR3.

This clone was seen just once. In nucleotides, the CDR3 is TGTGCCAGCAGCCCGGACAGGGATCCACCCCTCCACTTT. This sequence encodes CASSPDRDPPLHF. The V and J genes are TRBV5-4 and TRBJ1-6; the match to TRBD1 covers 8 bases. CDR3 length: 13 residues. V was pared by 4 bases and J by 11 bases, with 5 bases of the junction left unmatched. CDR1 is SGHNT, CDR2 YYREEE, per germline (reference sequence).

The chain joins TRBV15 to TRBJ2-7, with D perhaps TRBD1 (6 bases). From germline, CDR1 is LNHNV and CDR2 YYDKDF (reference sequence). The CDR3 runs 15 residues. V lost 3 bases to trimming and J lost 6 bases, with 18 bases between them. The CDR3 DNA reads TGTGCCACCAGCAGTACAGGGAAGGTTGATAGCGAGCAGTACTTC. Protein: CATSSTGKVDSEQYF. Full variable domain (missing parts from reference TRBV15 and TRBJ2-7): DAMVIQNPRYQVTQFGKPVTLSCSQTLNHNVMYWYQQKSSQAPKLLFHYYDKDFNNEADTPDNFQSRRPNTSFCFLDIRSPGLGDTAMYLCATSSTGKVDSEQYFGPGTRLTVT.

The chain is built from TRBV2 and TRBJ1-3; D not certain. This CDR3 region has 15 residues. Trimming pared 3 bases from V and 4 bases from J, leaving 13 bases between. The germline gives CDR1 SNHLY, CDR2 FYNNEI. CDR3 bases: TGTGCCAGCAGTGACGACGGGGTGGCCGGAAACACCATATATTTT. Amino acids: CASSDDGVAGNTIYF.

This CDR3 is CASSVRRLAGGGTQYF. CDR3 nucleotides: TGTGCCAGCAGCGTAAGAAGACTAGCGGGAGGGGGGACCCAGTACTTC. The J gene is TRBJ2-5, the V gene TRBV11-2; 14 bases are a match to TRBD2. The germline V gene encodes CDR1 SGHAT and CDR2 FQNNGV. Trimming at V came to 5 bases and at J to 7 bases, leaving 9 bases not matched to a gene. The CDR3 runs to 16 residues.

The chain has TRBV19 and TRBJ2-7; no clear D gene. The CDR3 is 14 residues long. Trimming shortened V by 6 bases and J by 2 bases, and 14 bases separated the two germline ends. CDR1 and CDR2 (germline): LNHDA, SQIVND (reference sequence). Written as DNA, the CDR3 is TGTGCCAGTAGGAGTCTAACAGAAACCTACGAGCAGTACTTC. Translating it yields CASRSLTETYEQYF.

The CDR3 coding sequence is TGTGCCAGCAGCCTCGACAGGGGGAGGACTTTCTTT. Protein sequence: CASSLDRGRTFF. The chain combines TRBV27 with TRBJ1-1, with 9 bases fitting TRBD1. Germline lookup yields CDR1 MNHEY and CDR2 SMNVEV (reference sequence). This CDR3 region has 12 residues. V lost 6 bases, J lost 12 bases, and 8 bases stayed unmatched.

V gene TRBV5-6 combines with J gene TRBJ1-4; 8 bases align to TRBD1. CDR3 length equals 14 residues. After removal of 4 bases from V and 8 bases from J, the junction contained 7 bases not matched to a gene. Germline values: CDR1 SGHDT, CDR2 YYEEEE. The CDR3 region has the DNA TGTGCCAGCAGCGAGACAGGGGTCGGGGAAAAACTGTTTTTT. Residues: CASSETGVGEKLFF.

There are a few counts of this clone. This chain links TRBV4-2 with TRBJ2-7, with D unresolved. The CDR3 is 13 residues long. The germline V and J ends were trimmed by 1 base and 2 bases, with 6 bases remaining between them. CDR1 LGHNA and CDR2 YNFKEQ come from the germline V gene. This chain's CDR3 is CASSQAVAYEQYF. The CDR3, as DNA: TGTGCCAGCAGCCAAGCGGTGGCCTACGAGCAGTACTTC.

The chain uses TRBV6-5 and TRBJ1-2; tentatively, D is TRBD1 (6 bases). Trimming cost V 0 bases and J 6 bases, with 11 bases left between them. In germline, CDR1 is MNHEY, CDR2 SVGAGI. The CDR3 loop spans 14 amino acids. CDR3 DNA sequence: TGTGCCAGCAGTTACTCCCGGGGGGCGGATGGCTACACCTTC. Its translation is CASSYSRGADGYTF.

This sequence joins TRBV28 and TRBJ2-7, with 12 positions matching TRBD2. CDR1 is MDHEN, CDR2 SYDVKM, per germline. CDR3 length: 15 residues. The junction had 0 bases not matched to a gene; V was cut back by 3 bases and J by 0 bases. The DNA of the CDR3 is TGTGCCAGCAGTTTGACTAGCGGGAGCTCCTACGAGCAGTACTTC. Its translation: CASSLTSGSSYEQYF.

The chain joins TRBV7-9 to TRBJ2-7; D might be TRBD2 (7 bases). V was clipped by 8 bases and J by 3 bases, with 20 bases between them. The CDR3 contains 15 residues. Germline values: CDR1 SEHNR, CDR2 FQNEAQ (reference sequence). The CDR3 nucleotides read TGTGCCAGCGAGGGGGGAGCGGGATCGAACTACGAGCAGTACTTC. Protein product: CASEGGAGSNYEQYF.

The chain uses TRBV20-1 and TRBJ2-5, with D perhaps matching TRBD1 (6 bases). Per germline, CDR1 DFQATT and CDR2 SNEGSKA (reference sequence). The CDR3 loop spans 11 amino acids. The CDR3 protein is CSTSEPRGQYF. The DNA for the CDR3 is TGCAGCACGTCGGAGCCCAGGGGCCAGTACTTC.

V is TRBV4-1 and J is TRBJ1-6; D unresolved. CDR3 size: 16 residues. Germline values: CDR1 MGHRA, CDR2 YSYEKL. Trimming took off 4 bases at V and 4 bases at J, with 14 bases between the two ends. In nucleotides, the CDR3 is TGCGCCAGCAGCCTCGAGGGCTCGGGATATAATTCACCCCTCCACTTT. Translation gives CASSLEGSGYNSPLHF.

This chain uses TRBV6-5 with TRBJ1-2, with TRBD1 identical over 9 bases. CDR1 is MNHEY and CDR2 is SVGAGI in the germline V gene. Trimming cost V 5 bases and J 10 bases; bases outside gene matches: 2. The CDR3 covers 11 residues. The DNA of the CDR3 is TGTGCCAGCAGTAGACAGGGGGTCTACACCTTC. Its translation: CASSRQGVYTF.

V is TRBV27 and J is TRBJ1-1, with D uncertain. V lost 11 bases and J 8 bases, leaving 6 bases between the germline ends. The germline gives CDR1 MNHEY, CDR2 SMNVEV (reference sequence). The CDR3 length is 8 residues. CDR3 sequence reads: CAPTEAFF. In DNA, the CDR3 is TGTGCCCCTACGGAAGCTTTCTTT.

The chain has TRBV27 and TRBJ1-5; no definite D call. The CDR3 covers 14 residues. Germline V gives CDR1 MNHEY, CDR2 SMNVEV (reference sequence). The ends were cut back, 6 bases at V and 5 bases at J, with 14 bases in the middle. In nucleotides, the CDR3 is TGTGCCAGCAGCTCCATAAGCTTGGATCAGCCCCAGCATTTT. Translating gives CASSSISLDQPQHF.

The chain is built from TRBV30 and TRBJ2-5; no reliable D call. The end of the DNA fits TRBJ2-7 better, so the J call may be wrong. The germline CDR1 and CDR2 sequences are GTSNPN and SVGIG (reference sequence). The CDR3 length is 13 residues. This chain's CDR3 is CAWTPGPPSEQYF. The CDR3 DNA follows: TGTGCCTGGACCCCTGGGCCCCCTAGCGAGCAGTACTTC.

This clone was detected once. V gene TRBV5-1 combines with J gene TRBJ2-3; D gene ambiguous. Germline CDR1 reads SGHRS; CDR2 reads YFSETQ. Between the trimmed V and J ends, which lost 3 bases and 0 bases, there was a span of 11 bases. This CDR3 is 15 amino acids long. The CDR3: CASSWQGASTDTQYF. CDR3 sequence (DNA): TGCGCCAGCAGCTGGCAAGGAGCTAGCACAGATACGCAGTATTTT.

V usage is TRBV25-1 and J usage is TRBJ1-6; 9 bases match TRBD1. In germline, CDR1 is MGHDK, CDR2 SYGVNS. J was trimmed by 11 bases and V by 6 bases; bases with no gene match: 8. The CDR3 is made up of 14 amino acids. CDR3 nucleotide sequence: TGTGCCAGCAGCGCAACAGGGGGCCAAGCACCCCTCCACTTT. It yields the protein CASSATGGQAPLHF.

V is TRBV11-1 and J is TRBJ2-7; 8 nucleotides line up with TRBD2. This CDR3 is 13 amino acids long. Germline V lookup: CDR1 SGHAT, CDR2 FQDESV (reference sequence). V gave up 3 bases and J gave up 6 bases; unmatched junction bases: 4. DNA of the CDR3: TGTGCCAGCAGCTTCGGCGGGAGGCGCGAGCAGTACTTC. Its protein is CASSFGGRREQYF. Full variable domain (outside the CDR3, taken from reference TRBV11-1 and TRBJ2-7): EAEVAQSPRYKITEKSQAVAFWCDPISGHATLYWYRQILGQGPELLVQFQDESVVDDSQLPKDRFSAERLKGVDSTLKIQPAELGDSAMYLCASSFGGRREQYFGPGTRLTVT.

This clone was observed once. The V and J genes are TRBV9 and TRBJ2-5, with 9 bases matching TRBD2. The germline V gene has CDR1 SGDLS and CDR2 YYNGEE. V lost 2 bases, J lost 4 bases, and 3 bases stayed unmatched. The CDR3 has 14 residues. The CDR3 coding sequence is TGTGCCAGCAGCGTTAGCGGGAGAGGAGAGACCCAGTACTTC. This encodes CASSVSGRGETQYF.

The chain uses TRBV7-2 and TRBJ2-7; a possible D gene is TRBD2 (6 bases). The CDR3 extends over 17 amino acids. Trimming removed 3 bases at V and 7 bases at J, with 25 bases between. The germline CDR1 and CDR2 sequences are SGHTA and FQGNSA. The CDR3 nucleotides read TGTGCCAGCAGCTTTGGAGCCTCACGGGCGGTGGGAGGTGAGCAGTACTTC. Translating gives CASSFGASRAVGGEQYF.

V usage is TRBV28 and J usage is TRBJ1-4, with no clear D. The CDR3 length is 14 residues. The germline gives CDR1 MDHEN, CDR2 SYDVKM. The V gene lost 5 bases and the J gene lost 0 bases, with 7 bases spanning the gap. CDR3 nucleotides: TGTGCCAGCAGTATCGGAGCAACTAATGAAAAACTGTTTTTT. The encoded protein is CASSIGATNEKLFF. Drawing the rest from reference TRBV28 and TRBJ1-4, the complete variable domain is DVKVTQSSRYLVKRTGEKVFLECVQDMDHENMFWYRQDPGLGLRLIYFSYDVKMKEKGDIPEGYSVSREKKERFSLILESASTNQTSMYLCASSIGATNEKLFFGSGTQLSVL.

V usage is TRBV18 and J usage is TRBJ1-2; 7 bases match TRBD1. The CDR3 covers 14 residues. The V and J ends lost 6 bases and 7 bases, in that order; junction bases with no gene match: 11. From germline, CDR1 is KGHSH and CDR2 LQKENI. CDR3 sequence (DNA): TGTGCCAGCTCTCCGAATAAGGGACAGACTGGCTACACCTTC. This gives the protein CASSPNKGQTGYTF.

J is TRBJ1-5 and V is TRBV6-1; D is possibly TRBD1 (5 bases). CDR3 size: 16 residues. CDR1 is MNHNS, CDR2 SASEGT, per germline. V was cut by 2 bases and J by 0 bases, with 11 bases left in between. For the CDR3, the DNA is TGTGCCAGCAGTGAAAGCGGGGCCCATAGCAATCAGCCCCAGCATTTT. It yields the protein CASSESGAHSNQPQHF.

This clone was found once. The chain uses TRBV7-3 and TRBJ2-5; D possibly corresponds to TRBD2 (6 bases). The length of the CDR3 is 15 residues. CDR1 is SGHTA, CDR2 FQGTGA, per germline. Trimming took off 5 bases at V and 4 bases at J, with 17 bases between the two ends. The CDR3 nucleotides are TGTGCCAGCAGCCCCGCCGGGGGTACCTTAGAGACCCAGTACTTC. Translated, it gives CASSPAGGTLETQYF.

This chain connects TRBV19 to TRBJ2-1; 7 nucleotides align to TRBD1. The CDR3 consists of 15 residues. With V trimmed by 4 bases and J by 9 bases, 12 bases remained unmatched. Germline lookup yields CDR1 LNHDA and CDR2 SQIVND (reference sequence). DNA for the CDR3: TGTGCCAGTAGTAAGGAGCAGACTGCAGGGGGTGAGCAGTTCTTC. Its protein product is CASSKEQTAGGEQFF.

The CDR3, as DNA: TGTGCCAGCAGCTTAGAACTCGCCTACGAGCAGTACTTC. Its translation is CASSLELAYEQYF. This chain connects TRBV7-2 to TRBJ2-7; D call uncertain. Germline V gives CDR1 SGHTA, CDR2 FQGNSA. The ends were cut back, 1 base at V and 2 bases at J, with 6 bases in the middle. This CDR3 is built from 13 residues.